The 21 T cell receptor beta chains given below trace back to one sample, sequenced in a study of cytomegalovirus exposure and HLA in healthy donors. Using immunoSEQ multiplex PCR, the repertoire was profiled, and TCRdb retains in-frame clones only, with some absent. Of about 97,000 clones in the sample, about 95% were seen once. Material: PBMCs. All receptors derive from a young woman in good health and CMV-seronegative.

The J gene is TRBJ2-1, the V gene TRBV7-6, with a weak D call TRBD2 (6 bases). Germline V CDR1 and CDR2: SGHVS, FNYEAQ. Trimming removed 0 bases from V and 2 bases from J, with 8 bases in between. The CDR3 is made up of 15 amino acids. As DNA, the CDR3 is TGTGCCAGCAGCTTAGCGGAGGGCCCCTACAATGAGCAGTTCTTC. This encodes CASSLAEGPYNEQFF.

The CDR3 loop is CASTDVGGGETQYF. CDR3 nucleotide sequence: TGTGCCAGCACCGACGTTGGGGGCGGAGAGACCCAGTACTTC. The chain combines TRBV25-1 with TRBJ2-5, with a weak D call TRBD1 (6 bases). Trimming removed 7 bases from V and 4 bases from J, with 16 bases in between. Germline values: CDR1 MGHDK, CDR2 SYGVNS. The CDR3 length is 14 residues.

The V call is TRBV19, the J call TRBJ2-1, with TRBD2 identical over 11 bases. The CDR3 sequence is 16 residues long. Germline CDR1 and CDR2: LNHDA and SQIVND (reference sequence). The junction had 4 bases not matched to a gene; V was cut back by 4 bases and J by 2 bases. CDR3 nucleotide sequence: TGTGCCAGTAGTACCTTAGCGGGAGGGGCCTACAATGAGCAGTTCTTC. Translating it yields CASSTLAGGAYNEQFF.

The chain combines TRBV19 with TRBJ1-4; possible D gene TRBD1, 6 bases. Germline V gene sequence: CDR1 LNHDA, CDR2 SQIVND (reference sequence). The CDR3 has 14 amino acids. V was cut by 3 bases and J by 7 bases, with 12 bases left in between. The CDR3 bases are TGTGCCAGTAGTATTTGGGGGCAGGGTGAAAAACTGTTTTTT. Translating it yields CASSIWGQGEKLFF.

Only one count was recorded for this clone. The V gene is TRBV19, the J gene TRBJ2-7; D is perhaps TRBD1 (6 bases). With 10 bases removed from V and 6 bases from J, the gap between germline ends came to 25 bases. Looked up from germline, CDR1 is LNHDA and CDR2 is SQIVND (reference sequence). The CDR3 runs to 15 residues. The CDR3, as DNA: TGTGCCACCTCCATGGACAGACTAACACCGGGCGAGCAGTACTTC. Translation gives CATSMDRLTPGEQYF.

This chain joins TRBV29-1 and TRBJ2-1; maybe TRBD2 (6 bases). This CDR3 spans 13 amino acids. Trimming stripped 7 bases from V and 7 bases from J, with 17 bases between. The germline gives CDR1 SQVTM, CDR2 ANQGSEA. The CDR3 protein is CSGRLVLANEQFF. DNA of the CDR3: TGCAGCGGACGACTTGTACTAGCTAATGAGCAGTTCTTC.

The rearrangement links TRBV6-1 to TRBJ1-4; TRBD1 matches 7 bases. The length of the CDR3 is 14 residues. The germline gives CDR1 MNHNS, CDR2 SASEGT. Germline trimming cut 7 bases from V and 7 bases from J; bases unmatched to any gene: 9. The CDR3 spells CASIPTGEREKLFF. As DNA, the CDR3 is TGTGCCAGCATCCCTACAGGGGAGCGTGAAAAACTGTTTTTT.

V gene TRBV5-4 combines with J gene TRBJ2-1, with a possible D match to TRBD1 (7 bases). The germline V gene has CDR1 SGHNT and CDR2 YYREEE (reference sequence). There are 16 residues in the CDR3. V shed 0 bases and J shed 5 bases, with 15 bases lying between them. The CDR3 DNA sequence: TGTGCCAGCAGCTTGGGGCCGCGGGACAGTAACAATGAGCAGTTCTTC. It codes for CASSLGPRDSNNEQFF.

The chain couples TRBV4-3 to TRBJ2-5; D ambiguous. The CDR3 runs to 16 residues. Germline assignment: CDR1 LGHNA and CDR2 YSLEER. V was cut by 0 bases and J by 1 base, with 12 bases left in between. The CDR3: CASSQDYMQVQETQYF. DNA of the CDR3: TGCGCCAGCAGCCAAGATTATATGCAGGTCCAAGAGACCCAGTACTTC.

The rearrangement uses TRBV7-9 and TRBJ1-2, with TRBD1 matching over 8 bases. The CDR3 spans 15 residues. Germline assignment: CDR1 SEHNR and CDR2 FQNEAQ (reference sequence). The trim removed 3 bases at V and 3 bases at J, leaving 6 bases unmatched. The CDR3 loop reads CASSLPETGDYGYTF. The DNA of the CDR3 is TGTGCCAGCAGCTTGCCCGAGACAGGGGACTATGGCTACACCTTC.

V gene TRBV5-1 combines with J gene TRBJ1-3, with a tentative D call TRBD1 (5 bases). The CDR3 has 16 amino acids. The ends were cut back, 4 bases at V and 3 bases at J, with 17 bases in the middle. The germline V gene has CDR1 SGHRS and CDR2 YFSETQ. The CDR3 sequence is CASSPGDLGGGNTIYF. The CDR3 region has the DNA TGCGCCAGCAGCCCGGGGGACCTAGGAGGTGGAAACACCATATATTTT.

The chain recombines TRBV7-9 with TRBJ2-1, with 10 positions matching TRBD2. CDR1 is SEHNR, CDR2 FQNEAQ, per germline (reference sequence). The CDR3 runs 16 residues. The V and J ends lost 3 bases and 4 bases, in that order; junction bases with no gene match: 6. The CDR3 sequence is CASSLFGLAEYNEQFF. Here the CDR3 DNA reads TGTGCCAGCAGCTTGTTCGGACTAGCGGAGTACAATGAGCAGTTCTTC.

The V gene is TRBV6-1, the J gene TRBJ1-1, with TRBD1 identical over 8 bases. Unmatched junction bases numbered 12, after V lost 0 bases and J lost 6 bases. The V gene's germline CDR1 is MNHNS and CDR2 SASEGT. This CDR3 region has 17 residues. CDR3 nucleotides: TGTGCCAGCAGTGAAGCGCTGGGTCAGGGGGCCAGGGCTGAAGCTTTCTTT. This sequence encodes CASSEALGQGARAEAFF.

The chain employs TRBV14 and TRBJ2-7; 7 nucleotides match TRBD1. With 1 base clipped from V and 1 base from J, the junction kept 10 bases outside the gene matches. Germline loops: CDR1 SGHDN, CDR2 FVKESK. The CDR3 spans 17 residues. The CDR3 sequence: CASSQVIMTGRSYEQYF. In nucleotides, the CDR3 is TGTGCCAGCAGCCAAGTGATAATGACAGGGCGGTCCTACGAGCAGTACTTC. Based on the CDR3 plus reference TRBV14 and TRBJ2-7, the full variable domain is EAGVTQFPSHSVIEKGQTVTLRCDPISGHDNLYWYRRVMGKEIKFLLHFVKESKQDESGMPNNRFLAERTGGTYSTLKVQPAELEDSGVYFCASSQVIMTGRSYEQYFGPGTRLTVT.

This rearrangement joins TRBV10-3 to TRBJ2-7, with a possible D match to TRBD2 (6 bases). The CDR3 has 14 residues. Per germline, CDR1 ENHRY and CDR2 SYGVKD. Deletions cut 6 bases from V and 5 bases from J, with 17 bases between. The CDR3 spells CAIRAHGERDEQYF. The CDR3 DNA reads as TGTGCCATCAGGGCGCATGGGGAGCGGGACGAGCAGTACTTC.

The V call is TRBV27, the J call TRBJ1-2; 7 bases map to TRBD1. After removal of 6 bases from V and 8 bases from J, the junction contained 15 bases not matched to a gene. This CDR3 has 15 residues. Germline CDR1 and CDR2: MNHEY and SMNVEV (reference sequence). The CDR3: CASRQGQTSVWGYTF. The DNA of the CDR3 is TGTGCCAGCAGACAGGGACAGACCTCTGTGTGGGGCTACACCTTC.

Only one count was recorded for this clone. A read error may produce the germline difference seen at one junction end. This chain uses TRBV6-1 with TRBJ2-5, with 10 bases matching TRBD2. The CDR3 extends over 16 amino acids. Per the germline V gene, CDR1 is MNHNS and CDR2 is SASEGT. CDR3 DNA: TGTGCCAGCAGCGAAGCGATGAGCGGGAGGGGAGAGACCCAGTACTTC. It encodes CASSEAMSGRGETQYF.

CDR3 protein: CASSYSRDSSYGAFF. CDR3 bases: TGTGCCAGCAGTTACTCCCGGGACAGCAGCTATGGGGCTTTCTTT. The chain has TRBV6-5 and TRBJ1-1, with 7 bases that match TRBD1. The CDR3 extends over 15 amino acids. The germline CDR1 and CDR2 sequences are MNHEY and SVGAGI. J was trimmed by 11 bases and V by 0 bases; bases with no gene match: 12.

The gene calls are TRBV4-1 and TRBJ2-3; TRBD1 is a possible D gene (5 bases). This CDR3 comprises 18 residues. V gave up 0 bases and J gave up 0 bases, with 16 bases separating them. In germline, CDR1 is MGHRA, CDR2 YSYEKL. CDR3 in amino acids: CASSQDLVMDTSTDTQYF. In DNA, the CDR3 is TGCGCCAGCAGCCAAGATCTTGTGATGGACACTAGCACAGATACGCAGTATTTT.

V gene TRBV2 combines with J gene TRBJ1-1; TRBD1 might be the D (6 bases). The ends were cut back, 10 bases at V and 5 bases at J, with 17 bases in the middle. The germline V gene encodes CDR1 SNHLY and CDR2 FYNNEI. CDR3 size: 13 residues. The CDR3 coding sequence is TGTGCCACCCCCGCAGGGGTCGGGACTGAAGCTTTCTTT. The encoded protein is CATPAGVGTEAFF.

The count of this clone is one. This chain joins TRBV7-3 and TRBJ2-1; D not resolved. The CDR3 contains 15 residues. Trimming took off 5 bases at V and 0 bases at J, with 11 bases between the two ends. In germline, CDR1 is SGHTA, CDR2 FQGTGA. CDR3 DNA sequence: TGTGCCAGCAGCCTAAGCACCAGCTCCTACAATGAGCAGTTCTTC. This sequence encodes CASSLSTSSYNEQFF.